This T cell receptor beta chain came from a study of CD8 T cells in Susac syndrome. About 0.5 to 1 ug RNA was reverse transcribed with random hexamers. MiXCR, run by TCRdb on the immunoSEQ multiplex PCR reads, gives a single entry per CDR3 protein. The sample shows about 120,000 distinct CDR3 sequences, around 94% of them seen only once. The CDR3 has 12 amino acids. From germline, CDR1 is GTSNPN and CDR2 SVGIG (reference sequence). Trimming removed 2 bases from V and 4 bases from J, with 6 bases in between. This clonotype has just one count. The sequence came from a human donor with Susac syndrome. Sequenced material: CD8+ T cells from PBMCs. J is TRBJ1-3 and V is TRBV30; unclear D gene. As DNA, the CDR3 is TGTGCCTGGAGTCTTACAGGAAACACCATATATTTT. Protein: CAWSLTGNTIYF.